The 32 T cell receptor beta chains in this list originate from one sample, sequenced in a study of shared clonotypes between healthy human individuals. The method was immunoSEQ multiplex PCR; TCRdb's version includes in-frame clones alone and lacks a portion of them. The sample includes about 480,000 clones, less than 85% of them seen just once. Sequencing was done on a sample of PBMCs. The receptors here all came from a woman aged 35 to 49 in good health. Some clones in this sample may be carry-over from other donors' samples.

Details on this clone: This specimen includes other DNA sequences encoding the same CDR3. The gene calls are TRBV6-1 and TRBJ2-7; D is unclear. This CDR3 is 14 amino acids long. V was pared by 4 bases and J by 0 bases, with 10 bases between. The germline V gene has CDR1 MNHNS and CDR2 SASEGT. The CDR3 sequence is CASSVAESSYEQYF. DNA of the CDR3: TGTGCCAGCAGTGTCGCGGAAAGCTCCTACGAGCAGTACTTC.

Of note for this clone: One end of the junction does not line up with germline, which may come from a read error. The V call is TRBV11-2, the J call TRBJ2-7; D possibly corresponds to TRBD2 (6 bases). CDR3 length: 11 residues. The germline CDR1 and CDR2 sequences are SGHAT and FQNNGV. CDR3 loop: CASSSPGLSNF. The DNA of the CDR3 is TGTGCCAGCAGCTCACCGGGACTGAGTAACTTC.

This clone showed up just a few times. The chain carries TRBV5-1 and TRBJ1-5, with D perhaps matching TRBD1 (6 bases). V lost 4 bases, J lost 4 bases, and 15 bases lay in between. Germline loops: CDR1 SGHRS, CDR2 YFSETQ. The CDR3 runs to 15 residues. The CDR3 loop reads CASSIAGTLNQPQHF. CDR3 DNA: TGCGCCAGCAGCATAGCCGGGACACTTAATCAGCCCCAGCATTTT.

The V and J genes are TRBV6-1 and TRBJ2-7, with TRBD2 identical over 8 bases. The germline V gene has CDR1 MNHNS and CDR2 SASEGT. CDR3 length: 16 residues. The V segment lost 0 bases and the J segment 5 bases; nucleotides outside the gene matches: 9. CDR3 bases: TGTGCCAGCAGTGAAGCATACGGGGGGGTCGGACACGAGCAGTACTTC. Protein: CASSEAYGGVGHEQYF.

The rearrangement uses TRBV9 and TRBJ2-7; 8 bases align to TRBD2. CDR1 and CDR2 from the germline V gene are SGDLS and YYNGEE. V gave up 0 bases and J gave up 0 bases; unmatched junction bases: 5. The CDR3 has 16 amino acids. The CDR3 DNA is TGTGCCAGCAGCGTAGGGCTAGCGGGTCCCTCCTACGAGCAGTACTTC. Protein product: CASSVGLAGPSYEQYF.

V usage is TRBV5-1 and J usage is TRBJ2-1; 14 bases are shared with TRBD2. V gave up 7 bases and J gave up 1 base; unmatched junction bases: 10. CDR3 length: 18 residues. Per germline, CDR1 SGHRS and CDR2 YFSETQ. The CDR3 bases are TGCGCCAGCTCCTCTGGACTAGCGGGAGGCCCATCCTACAATGAGCAGTTCTTC. Its translation: CASSSGLAGGPSYNEQFF.

The gene calls are TRBV5-6 and TRBJ2-1, with D perhaps TRBD2 (5 bases). Germline CDR1 SGHDT, CDR2 YYEEEE. The V end lost 1 base, the J end lost 8 bases, and 13 bases lay between the germline ends. The CDR3 extends over 14 amino acids. The CDR3 is CASSLYWRRDEQFF. CDR3 DNA sequence: TGTGCCAGCAGCTTGTATTGGCGGCGGGATGAGCAGTTCTTC.

The chain recombines TRBV30 with TRBJ1-6; D unclear. The CDR3 runs 14 residues. The V end lost 2 bases, the J end lost 7 bases, and 12 bases lay between the germline ends. Per the germline V gene, CDR1 is GTSNPN and CDR2 is SVGIG (reference sequence). The CDR3 bases are TGTGCCTGGAGTTTGGAGTCAAGCAATTCACCCCTCCACTTT. Translated, it gives CAWSLESSNSPLHF.

At least ten counts were recorded for this clone. V is TRBV7-9 and J is TRBJ1-3; D is undetermined. Germline-derived CDR1 and CDR2 are SEHNR and FQNEAQ (reference sequence). The V end was cut by 3 bases, the J end by 2 bases, with 11 bases between. CDR3 size: 15 residues. This CDR3 reads CASSFLGSAGNTIYF. In nucleotides, the CDR3 is TGTGCCAGCAGCTTTCTCGGTAGTGCTGGAAACACCATATATTTT.

A remark on this clone: Sequence at one end of the junction differs from germline and may be a read error. DNA for the CDR3: TGCGCCAGCAGCCGAGGGACTAGCGGGGGATACAATGAGCAGTTCTTC. Translated: CASSRGTSGGYNEQFF. The chain uses TRBV7-9 and TRBJ2-1; TRBD2 matches at 14 bases. This CDR3 region has 16 residues. Germline V gene lookup returns CDR1 SEHNR and CDR2 FQNEAQ (reference sequence).

The rearrangement joins TRBV4-1 to TRBJ2-7; D possibly corresponds to TRBD1 (5 bases). Germline V CDR1 and CDR2: MGHRA, YSYEKL. The CDR3 is 14 residues long. V lost 1 base and J 3 bases, leaving 10 bases between the germline ends. CDR3: CASSQVKDNYEQYF. CDR3 in DNA: TGCGCCAGCAGCCAAGTAAAGGACAACTACGAGCAGTACTTC.

The rearrangement joins TRBV12-5 to TRBJ2-1; maybe TRBD2 (5 bases). V dropped 1 base and J dropped 7 bases, with 26 bases sitting between them. This CDR3 is built from 19 residues. The germline gives CDR1 LGHNT, CDR2 FRNRAP. DNA of the CDR3: TGTGCTAGTGGTTTGGCAAAGAAGGCCTCAGTCCAGAGGGAAAATGAGCAGTTCTTC. Protein: CASGLAKKASVQRENEQFF.

The CDR3 nucleotides read TGCGCCAGCAGCTTTAATGGGGGGCTTGACACTGAAGCTTTCTTT. Its translation: CASSFNGGLDTEAFF. This sequence joins TRBV5-1 and TRBJ1-1, with D perhaps matching TRBD1 (6 bases). V lost 2 bases to trimming and J lost 3 bases, with 14 bases between them. Germline CDR1 SGHRS, CDR2 YFSETQ. There are 15 residues in the CDR3.

The V and J genes are TRBV25-1 and TRBJ2-7; 9 nucleotides match TRBD1. The CDR3 is made up of 15 amino acids. Per the germline V gene, CDR1 is MGHDK and CDR2 is SYGVNS. The J segment lost 4 bases and the V segment lost 4 bases, leaving 8 bases of the junction unmatched. CDR3 protein: CASSGSNRGRYEQYF. CDR3 DNA sequence: TGTGCCAGCAGTGGATCCAACAGGGGGCGGTACGAGCAGTACTTC.

In this sample, this clone turned up a few times. V usage is TRBV11-3 and J usage is TRBJ2-1; 11 positions agree with TRBD2. Germline V gives CDR1 SGHNT, CDR2 YENEEA. J was trimmed by 7 bases and V by 0 bases; bases with no gene match: 2. The CDR3 covers 15 residues. The CDR3 DNA reads TGTGCCAGCAGCTTAGAGGGACTAGCGGAGAATGAGCAGTTCTTC. Translated, it gives CASSLEGLAENEQFF.

Of note for this clone: A much bigger clone sits one base away, suggesting this may be a read error. J is TRBJ2-7 and V is TRBV29-1; D not certain. This CDR3 has 12 residues. The germline V gene has CDR1 SQVTM and CDR2 ANQGSEA. DNA of the CDR3: TGCGGCGTTGAAGATCTTCTCCACGAGCAGTACTTC. Protein sequence: CGVEDLLHEQYF.

The gene calls are TRBV5-4 and TRBJ2-7, with D possibly matching TRBD2 (5 bases). CDR3 size: 13 residues. Per the germline V gene, CDR1 is SGHNT and CDR2 is YYREEE (reference sequence). The V gene lost 0 bases and the J gene lost 2 bases, with 6 bases spanning the gap. The CDR3 is CASSLERAYEQYF. For the CDR3, the DNA is TGTGCCAGCAGCTTGGAGAGGGCCTACGAGCAGTACTTC. The full variable domain, in which reference TRBV5-4 and TRBJ2-7 provide the parts outside the CDR3, is ETGVTQSPTHLIKTRGQQVTLRCSSQSGHNTVSWYQQALGQGPQFIFQYYREEENGRGNFPPRFSGLQFPNYSSELNVNALELDDSALYLCASSLERAYEQYFGPGTRLTVT.

The chain links TRBV11-2 to TRBJ2-6; D unclear. V was pared by 5 bases and J by 0 bases, with 5 bases between. Germline V CDR1 and CDR2: SGHAT, FQNNGV. The CDR3 loop spans 14 amino acids. CDR3 sequence reads: CASSEFSGANVLTF. As DNA, the CDR3 is TGTGCCAGCAGCGAATTCTCTGGGGCCAACGTCCTGACTTTC.

This chain's CDR3 is CASSAQGRGGEKLFF. CDR3 bases: TGTGCCAGCAGCGCGCAGGGGCGAGGTGGTGAAAAACTGTTTTTT. This sequence joins TRBV21-1 and TRBJ1-4; the D segment call TRBD1 is taken from the table without a DNA check. TRBV21-1 is labeled a pseudogene. The CDR3 totals 15 residues.

The chain joins TRBV9 to TRBJ2-2; TRBD2 matches at 14 bases. The J segment lost 6 bases and the V segment lost 4 bases, leaving 11 bases of the junction unmatched. Germline CDR1 and CDR2: SGDLS and YYNGEE. This CDR3 is 18 amino acids long. The CDR3 sequence: CASSPTGTSGRGSGELFF. The CDR3 DNA follows: TGTGCCAGCAGCCCAACCGGGACTAGCGGGAGAGGGTCCGGGGAGCTGTTTTTT.

The rearrangement joins TRBV7-2 to TRBJ2-7; D tentatively fits TRBD1 or TRBD2 (5 bases each). Trimming removed 6 bases at V and 4 bases at J, with 10 bases between. The CDR3 loop spans 12 amino acids. Germline CDR1 is SGHTA and CDR2 is FQGNSA. The CDR3 DNA sequence: TGTGCCAGCAGTCGAGGGGTGTACGAGCAGTACTTC. Protein sequence: CASSRGVYEQYF.

This chain joins TRBV7-3 and TRBJ2-5; D unclear. CDR1 is SGHTA and CDR2 is FQGTGA in the germline V gene. The ends were cut back, 5 bases at V and 0 bases at J, with 7 bases in the middle. This CDR3 contains 13 residues. The DNA of the CDR3 is TGTGCCAGCAGCCCTCAGTACCAAGAGACCCAGTACTTC. Residues: CASSPQYQETQYF.

This clone has only a few counts. DNA of the CDR3: TGTGCCAGCAGCTTCTTTGGCAGCAGAAACACTGAAGCTTTCTTT. Protein product: CASSFFGSRNTEAFF. The chain recombines TRBV5-8 with TRBJ1-1; D unclear. Trimming removed 2 bases at V and 2 bases at J, with 13 bases between. Germline CDR1 and CDR2: SGHTS and YDEGEE. This CDR3 spans 15 amino acids.

A single count supports this clone. The gene calls are TRBV5-6 and TRBJ2-2, with D perhaps TRBD1 or TRBD2 (6 bases each). This CDR3 region has 16 residues. Germline CDR1 is SGHDT and CDR2 is YYEEEE. Trimming shortened V by 2 bases and J by 5 bases, and 16 bases separated the two germline ends. As DNA, the CDR3 is TGTGCCAGCAGCTTCCGGGCCGGGGGCTGGACCGGGGAGCTGTTTTTT. Its protein is CASSFRAGGWTGELFF.

As DNA, the CDR3 is TGTGCCAGCAGTGCAACCGGGACTAGCGGGAGCGGTGAGCAGTTCTTC. Translated, it gives CASSATGTSGSGEQFF. The chain recombines TRBV6-4 with TRBJ2-1; 14 bases fit TRBD2. The germline gives CDR1 MRHNA, CDR2 SNTAGT. The CDR3 has 16 amino acids. Trimming took 4 bases from V and 9 from J; bases not matched to a gene: 8.

The chain combines TRBV28 with TRBJ2-7, with 8 nucleotides matching TRBD1. The germline gives CDR1 MDHEN, CDR2 SYDVKM. The CDR3 is 13 residues long. The trim removed 5 bases at V and 4 bases at J, leaving 4 bases unmatched. CDR3 region: CASSLRDRYEQYF. The CDR3 DNA follows: TGTGCCAGCAGTCTCCGGGACAGGTACGAGCAGTACTTC.

The chain recombines TRBV19 with TRBJ2-1; D not certain. The CDR3 covers 17 residues. V was clipped by 4 bases and J by 4 bases, with 20 bases between them. Looked up from germline, CDR1 is LNHDA and CDR2 is SQIVND (reference sequence). The CDR3 nucleotides are TGTGCCAGTAGTACCAGGCTCCGCGGAAACCCTTACAATGAGCAGTTCTTC. It codes for CASSTRLRGNPYNEQFF.

This clone was counted a single time. This likely traces to a read error, being one base from a far larger clone. This chain uses TRBV7-8 with TRBJ1-1, with a tentative D call TRBD1 (6 bases). CDR1 and CDR2 (germline): SGHVS, FQNEAQ. The CDR3 covers 14 residues. CDR3 amino acids: CTSSFTGRMGEAFF. The CDR3 nucleotides read TGTACCAGCAGCTTCACAGGGAGGATGGGTGAAGCTTTCTTT.

This clone was seen just once. V gene TRBV7-2 combines with J gene TRBJ1-1; no reliable D call. The CDR3 totals 13 residues. From germline, CDR1 is SGHTA and CDR2 FQGNSA. V was shortened by 5 bases and J by 3 bases, with 10 bases between the two germline ends. In DNA, the CDR3 is TGTGCCAGCAGCCCCTCTAGGGACACTGAAGCTTTCTTT. It encodes CASSPSRDTEAFF.

This sequence joins TRBV6-4 and TRBJ2-6, with no clear D. Deletions cut 3 bases from V and 0 bases from J, with 6 bases between. This CDR3 region has 15 residues. Germline loops: CDR1 MRHNA, CDR2 SNTAGT. CDR3 protein: CASSEDRSGANVLTF. CDR3 nucleotides: TGTGCCAGCAGTGAAGACCGCTCTGGGGCCAACGTCCTGACTTTC.

The CDR3 protein is CASSTYPGEQYF. The CDR3 coding sequence is TGTGCCAGCAGCACTTACCCAGGCGAGCAGTACTTC. The chain employs TRBV5-4 and TRBJ2-7; D is ambiguous. The germline V gene encodes CDR1 SGHNT and CDR2 YYREEE (reference sequence). The CDR3 runs to 12 residues. Between the trimmed V and J ends, which lost 4 bases and 6 bases, there was a span of 11 bases. The full variable domain, with the rest looked up from reference TRBV5-4 and TRBJ2-7, is ETGVTQSPTHLIKTRGQQVTLRCSSQSGHNTVSWYQQALGQGPQFIFQYYREEENGRGNFPPRFSGLQFPNYSSELNVNALELDDSALYLCASSTYPGEQYFGPGTRLTVT.

This sequence joins TRBV7-2 and TRBJ1-1; unclear D gene. CDR3 length equals 17 residues. V dropped 1 base and J dropped 5 bases, with 20 bases sitting between them. The germline CDR1 and CDR2 sequences are SGHTA and FQGNSA. CDR3 sequence (DNA): TGTGCCAGCAGCTTAGTGCTCAAAACCCCAATTAAGACTGAAGCTTTCTTT. Translation: CASSLVLKTPIKTEAFF.